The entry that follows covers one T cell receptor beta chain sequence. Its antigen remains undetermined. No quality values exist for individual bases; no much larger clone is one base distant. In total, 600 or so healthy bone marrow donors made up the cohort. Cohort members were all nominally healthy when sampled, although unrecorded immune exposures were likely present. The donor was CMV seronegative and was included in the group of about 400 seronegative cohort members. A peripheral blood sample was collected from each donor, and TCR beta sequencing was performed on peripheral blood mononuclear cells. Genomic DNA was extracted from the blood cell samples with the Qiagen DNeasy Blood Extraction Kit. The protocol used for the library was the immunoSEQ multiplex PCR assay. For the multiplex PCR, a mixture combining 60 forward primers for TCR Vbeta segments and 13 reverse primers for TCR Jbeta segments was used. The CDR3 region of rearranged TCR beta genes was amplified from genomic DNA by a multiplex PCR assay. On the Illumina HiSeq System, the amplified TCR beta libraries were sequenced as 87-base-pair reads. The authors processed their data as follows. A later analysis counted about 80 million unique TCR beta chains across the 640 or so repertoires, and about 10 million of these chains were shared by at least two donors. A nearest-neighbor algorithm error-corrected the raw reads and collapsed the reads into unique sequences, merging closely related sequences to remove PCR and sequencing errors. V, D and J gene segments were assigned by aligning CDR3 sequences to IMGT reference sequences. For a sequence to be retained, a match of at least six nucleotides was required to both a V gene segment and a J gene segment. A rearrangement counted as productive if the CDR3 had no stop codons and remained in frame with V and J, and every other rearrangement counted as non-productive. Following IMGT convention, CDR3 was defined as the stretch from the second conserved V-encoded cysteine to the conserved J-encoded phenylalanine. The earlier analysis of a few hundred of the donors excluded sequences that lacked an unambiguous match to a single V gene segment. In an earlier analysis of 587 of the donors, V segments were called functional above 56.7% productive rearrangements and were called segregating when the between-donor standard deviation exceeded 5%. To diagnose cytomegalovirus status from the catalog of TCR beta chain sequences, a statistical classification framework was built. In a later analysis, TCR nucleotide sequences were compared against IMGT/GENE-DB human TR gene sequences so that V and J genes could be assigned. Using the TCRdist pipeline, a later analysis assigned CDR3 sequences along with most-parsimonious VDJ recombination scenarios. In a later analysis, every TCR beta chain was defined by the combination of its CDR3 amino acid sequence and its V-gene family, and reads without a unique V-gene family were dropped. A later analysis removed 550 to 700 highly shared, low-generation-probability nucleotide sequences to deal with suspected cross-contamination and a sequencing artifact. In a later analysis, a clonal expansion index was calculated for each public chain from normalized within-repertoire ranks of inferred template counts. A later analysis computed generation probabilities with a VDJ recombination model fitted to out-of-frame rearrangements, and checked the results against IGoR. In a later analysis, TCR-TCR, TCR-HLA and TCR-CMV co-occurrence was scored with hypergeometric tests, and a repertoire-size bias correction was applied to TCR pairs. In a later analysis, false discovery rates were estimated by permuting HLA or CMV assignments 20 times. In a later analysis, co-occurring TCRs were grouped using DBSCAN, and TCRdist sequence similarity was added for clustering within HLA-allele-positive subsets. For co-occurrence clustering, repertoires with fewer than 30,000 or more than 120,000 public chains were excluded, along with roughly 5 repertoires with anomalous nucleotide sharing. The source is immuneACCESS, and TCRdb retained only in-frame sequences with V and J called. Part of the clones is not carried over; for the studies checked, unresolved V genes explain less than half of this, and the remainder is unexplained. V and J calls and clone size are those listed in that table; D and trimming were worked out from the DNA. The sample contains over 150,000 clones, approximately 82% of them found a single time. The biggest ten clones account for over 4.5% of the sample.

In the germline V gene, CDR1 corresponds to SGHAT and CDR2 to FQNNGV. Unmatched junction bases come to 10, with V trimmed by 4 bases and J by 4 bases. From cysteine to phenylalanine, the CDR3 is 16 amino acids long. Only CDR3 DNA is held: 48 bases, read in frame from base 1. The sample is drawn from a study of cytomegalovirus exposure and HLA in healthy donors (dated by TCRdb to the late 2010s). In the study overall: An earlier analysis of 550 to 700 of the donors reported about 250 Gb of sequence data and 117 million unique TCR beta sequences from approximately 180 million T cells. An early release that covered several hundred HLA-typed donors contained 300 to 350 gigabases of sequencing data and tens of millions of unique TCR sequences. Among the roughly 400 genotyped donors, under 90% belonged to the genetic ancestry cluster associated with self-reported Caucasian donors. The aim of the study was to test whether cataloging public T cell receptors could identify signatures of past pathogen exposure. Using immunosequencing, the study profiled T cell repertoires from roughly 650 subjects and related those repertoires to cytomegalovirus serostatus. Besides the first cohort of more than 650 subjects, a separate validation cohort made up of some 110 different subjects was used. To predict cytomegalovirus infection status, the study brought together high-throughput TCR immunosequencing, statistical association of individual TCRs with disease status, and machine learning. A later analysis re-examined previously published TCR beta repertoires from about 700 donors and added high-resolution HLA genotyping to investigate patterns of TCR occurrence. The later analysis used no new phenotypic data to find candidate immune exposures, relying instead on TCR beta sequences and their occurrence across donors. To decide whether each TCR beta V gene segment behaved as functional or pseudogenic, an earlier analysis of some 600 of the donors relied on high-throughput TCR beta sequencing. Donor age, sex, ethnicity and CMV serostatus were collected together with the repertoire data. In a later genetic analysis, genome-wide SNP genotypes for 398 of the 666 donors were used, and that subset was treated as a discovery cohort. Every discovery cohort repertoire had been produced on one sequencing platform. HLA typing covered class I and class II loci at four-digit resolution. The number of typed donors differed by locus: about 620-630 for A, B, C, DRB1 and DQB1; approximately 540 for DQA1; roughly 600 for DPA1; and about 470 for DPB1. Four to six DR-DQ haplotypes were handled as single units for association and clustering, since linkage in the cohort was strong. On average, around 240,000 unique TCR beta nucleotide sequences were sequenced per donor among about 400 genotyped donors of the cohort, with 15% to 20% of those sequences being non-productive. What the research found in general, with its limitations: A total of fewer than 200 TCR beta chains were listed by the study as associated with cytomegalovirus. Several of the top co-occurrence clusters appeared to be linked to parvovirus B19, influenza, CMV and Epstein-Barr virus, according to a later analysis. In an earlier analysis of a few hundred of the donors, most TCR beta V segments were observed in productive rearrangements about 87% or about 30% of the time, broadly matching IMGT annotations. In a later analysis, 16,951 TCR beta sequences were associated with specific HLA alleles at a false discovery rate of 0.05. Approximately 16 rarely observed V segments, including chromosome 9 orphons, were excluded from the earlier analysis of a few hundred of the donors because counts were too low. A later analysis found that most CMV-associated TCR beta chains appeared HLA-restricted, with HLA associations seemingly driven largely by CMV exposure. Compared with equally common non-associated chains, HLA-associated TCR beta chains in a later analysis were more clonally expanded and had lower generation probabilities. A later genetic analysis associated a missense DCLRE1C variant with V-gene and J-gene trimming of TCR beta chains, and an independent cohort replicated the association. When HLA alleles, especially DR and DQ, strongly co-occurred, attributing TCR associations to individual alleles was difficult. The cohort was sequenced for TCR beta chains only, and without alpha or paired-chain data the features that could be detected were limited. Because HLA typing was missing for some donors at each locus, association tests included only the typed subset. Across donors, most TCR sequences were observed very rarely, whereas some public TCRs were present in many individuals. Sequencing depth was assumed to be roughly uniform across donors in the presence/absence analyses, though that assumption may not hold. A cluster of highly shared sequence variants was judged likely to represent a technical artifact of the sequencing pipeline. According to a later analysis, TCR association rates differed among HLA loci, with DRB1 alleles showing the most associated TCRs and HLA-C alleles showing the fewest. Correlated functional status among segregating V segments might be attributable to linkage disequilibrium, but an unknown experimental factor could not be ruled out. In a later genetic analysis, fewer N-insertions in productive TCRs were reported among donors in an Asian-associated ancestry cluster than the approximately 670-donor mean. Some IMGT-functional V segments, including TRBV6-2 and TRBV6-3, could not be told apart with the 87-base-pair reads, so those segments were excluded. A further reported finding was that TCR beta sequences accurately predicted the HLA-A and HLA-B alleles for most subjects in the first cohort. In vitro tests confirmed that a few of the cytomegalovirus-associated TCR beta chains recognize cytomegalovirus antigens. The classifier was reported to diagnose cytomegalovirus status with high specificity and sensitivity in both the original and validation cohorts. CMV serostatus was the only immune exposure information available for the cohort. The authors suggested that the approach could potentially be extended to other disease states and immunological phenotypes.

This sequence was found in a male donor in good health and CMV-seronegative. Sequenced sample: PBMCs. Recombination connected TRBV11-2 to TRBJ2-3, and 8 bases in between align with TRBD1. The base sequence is TGTGCCAGCAGCTCATACAGGGGGAATTTGGCAGATACGCAGTATTTT. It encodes CASSSYRGNLADTQYF. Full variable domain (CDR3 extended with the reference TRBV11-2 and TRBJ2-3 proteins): EAGVAQSPRYKIIEKRQSVAFWCNPISGHATLYWYQQILGQGPKLLIQFQNNGVVDDSQLPKDRFSAERLKGVDSTLKIQPAKLEDSAVYLCASSSYRGNLADTQYFGPGTRLTVL.